This T cell receptor (beta chain) comes out of a study of cytomegalovirus exposure and HLA in healthy donors. Study information: From about 179 million T cells, an earlier analysis saw roughly 100 million unique TCR beta sequences. Study results and limitations: Researchers reported that three CMV-associated chains were confirmed in vitro as CMV antigen-specific. Most CMV-associated TCR beta chains appeared HLA-restricted in a later analysis.

It was with 60 Vbeta and 13 Jbeta primers that the PCR ran. This table comes from immunoSEQ multiplex PCR, and its TCRdb copy is limited to in-frame clones, with some not included. The sample carries approximately 200,000 clones, 65% to 90% recorded once. This clone was found a few times. Its specificity is not known. Trimming shortened V by 5 bases and J by 0 bases, and 14 bases separated the two germline ends. There are 16 residues in the CDR3. Germline loops: CDR1 SGHTA, CDR2 FQGNSA. The origin of this receptor is a girl aged 5-17 years in good health and CMV-seronegative. The specimen was PBMCs. The rearrangement uses TRBV7-2 and TRBJ2-1; tentative D call: TRBD1 (5 bases). CDR3 residues: CASSLGSGFSYNEQFF. The CDR3 bases are TGTGCCAGCAGCCTCGGGTCAGGGTTCTCCTACAATGAGCAGTTCTTC.